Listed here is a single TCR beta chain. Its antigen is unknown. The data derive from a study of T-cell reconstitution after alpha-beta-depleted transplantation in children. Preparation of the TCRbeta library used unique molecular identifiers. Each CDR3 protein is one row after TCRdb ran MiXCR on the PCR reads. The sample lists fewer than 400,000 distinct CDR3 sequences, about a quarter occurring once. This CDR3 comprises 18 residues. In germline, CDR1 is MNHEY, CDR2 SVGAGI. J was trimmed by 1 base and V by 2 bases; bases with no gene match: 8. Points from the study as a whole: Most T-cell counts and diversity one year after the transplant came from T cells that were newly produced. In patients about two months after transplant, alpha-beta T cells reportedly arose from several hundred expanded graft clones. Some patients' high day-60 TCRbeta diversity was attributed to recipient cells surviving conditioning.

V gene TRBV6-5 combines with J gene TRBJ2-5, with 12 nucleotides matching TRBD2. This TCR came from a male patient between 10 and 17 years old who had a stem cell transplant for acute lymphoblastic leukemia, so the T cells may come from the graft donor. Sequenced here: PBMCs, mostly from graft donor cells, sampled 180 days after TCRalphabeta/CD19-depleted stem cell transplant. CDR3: CASSYGSLAGGRQETQYF. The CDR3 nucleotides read TGTGCCAGCAGTTACGGCTCACTAGCGGGAGGACGCCAAGAGACCCAGTACTTC.